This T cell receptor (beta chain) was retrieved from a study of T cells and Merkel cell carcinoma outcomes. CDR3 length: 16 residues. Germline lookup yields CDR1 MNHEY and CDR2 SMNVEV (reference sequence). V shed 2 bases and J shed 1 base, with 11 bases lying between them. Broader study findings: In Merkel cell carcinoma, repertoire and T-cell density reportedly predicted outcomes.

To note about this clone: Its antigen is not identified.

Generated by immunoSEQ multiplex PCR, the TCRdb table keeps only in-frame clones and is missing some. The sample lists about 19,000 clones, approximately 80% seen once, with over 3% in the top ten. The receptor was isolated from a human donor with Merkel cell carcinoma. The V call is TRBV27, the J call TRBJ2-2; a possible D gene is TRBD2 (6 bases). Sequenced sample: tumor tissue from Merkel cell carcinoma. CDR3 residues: CASSLAGLVNTGELFF. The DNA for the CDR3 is TGTGCCAGCAGTTTAGCGGGACTCGTGAACACCGGGGAGCTGTTTTTT.